Presented here are 18 T cell receptor beta chains from one specimen sequenced in a study of blood T cell repertoires in COVID-19. The data were produced by immunoSEQ multiplex PCR, yet TCRdb's version contains in-frame clones alone and is incomplete. Altogether roughly 150,000 clones are present, around 80% being singletons, with the ten largest covering roughly 20%. Sequenced: PBMCs or T cells enriched from blood (not recorded which). These TCRs come from a woman in her 70s in a cohort exposed to, infected with or recovered from COVID-19 (not recorded which).

The rearrangement uses TRBV5-1 and TRBJ2-1; 7 bases map to TRBD2. Trimming took 2 bases from V and 0 from J; bases not matched to a gene: 2. Germline CDR1 reads SGHRS; CDR2 reads YFSETQ. The CDR3 consists of 15 residues. The CDR3 nucleotides read TGCGCCAGCAGCTTTCTAGCGGACTCCTACAATGAGCAGTTCTTC. Translation: CASSFLADSYNEQFF.

The rearrangement uses TRBV10-3 and TRBJ2-3; the match to TRBD1 covers 9 bases. Trimming removed 5 bases from V and 6 bases from J; junction bases left unmatched: 12. The CDR3 covers 16 residues. Germline V gene lookup returns CDR1 ENHRY and CDR2 SYGVKD. In nucleotides, the CDR3 is TGTGCCATCAGTAAACAGGGGGCAATCTTCGCGGATACGCAGTATTTT. Protein: CAISKQGAIFADTQYF.

The rearrangement links TRBV5-8 to TRBJ1-5, with D hard to call. Per the germline V gene, CDR1 is SGHTS and CDR2 is YDEGEE. The CDR3 totals 15 residues. V dropped 0 bases and J dropped 1 base, with 8 bases sitting between them. CDR3 loop: CASSLGDTSNQPQHF. Here the CDR3 DNA reads TGTGCCAGCAGCTTGGGTGACACAAGCAATCAGCCCCAGCATTTT.

J is TRBJ2-1 and V is TRBV7-3; D is possibly TRBD2 (5 bases). The V gene's germline CDR1 is SGHTA and CDR2 FQGTGA. The CDR3 contains 13 residues. Trimming pared 2 bases from V and 6 bases from J, leaving 8 bases between. CDR3: CASSLGLANEQFF. As DNA, the CDR3 is TGTGCCAGCAGCTTAGGGCTAGCCAATGAGCAGTTCTTC.

The chain employs TRBV24-1 and TRBJ2-2; 8 bases line up with TRBD1. CDR1 is KGHDR, CDR2 SFDVKD, per germline. The CDR3 runs 15 residues. J gave up 7 bases and V 3 bases, and 6 bases lay outside the gene matches. The CDR3 sequence: CATSDRGQELGELFF. In nucleotides, the CDR3 is TGTGCCACCAGTGATAGGGGACAGGAGCTCGGGGAGCTGTTTTTT.

This clone was recorded once. The gene calls are TRBV19 and TRBJ1-5; D is ambiguous. Germline CDR1 LNHDA, CDR2 SQIVND (reference sequence). The CDR3 sequence is 15 residues long. The V and J ends lost 4 bases and 6 bases respectively, with 16 bases between them. CDR3 sequence (DNA): TGTGCCAGTAGTACTCAGACCTCGGGTCTTCAGCCCCAGCATTTT. Translated: CASSTQTSGLQPQHF.

The rearrangement joins TRBV2 to TRBJ1-2; D is possibly TRBD1 (6 bases). Germline CDR1 and CDR2: SNHLY and FYNNEI. The CDR3 consists of 12 residues. Trimming took 5 bases from V and 4 from J, leaving 8 bases between them. This chain's CDR3 is CASSPDSYGYTF. The CDR3 DNA is TGTGCCAGCAGTCCGGACAGCTATGGCTACACCTTC.

The chain employs TRBV27 and TRBJ2-1; a weak D match, TRBD2 (5 bases). This CDR3 comprises 12 residues. The germline gives CDR1 MNHEY, CDR2 SMNVEV (reference sequence). V shed 7 bases and J shed 10 bases, with 14 bases lying between them. This CDR3 reads CASKPLDSEQFF. In nucleotides, the CDR3 is TGTGCCAGCAAACCATTGGACTCCGAGCAGTTCTTC.

The table lists this clone with a count of one. The chain has TRBV15 and TRBJ2-5, with a weak D call TRBD2 (5 bases). Germline V gene data show CDR1 as LNHNV and CDR2 as YYDKDF (reference sequence). This CDR3 has 15 residues. The V end was cut by 1 base, the J end by 1 base, with 10 bases between. DNA for the CDR3: TGTGCCACCAGCAGAGGGCGGGCCCTCCAAGAGACCCAGTACTTC. Translated, it gives CATSRGRALQETQYF.

This chain connects TRBV6-5 to TRBJ1-1, with D possibly matching TRBD1 (6 bases). Germline V gives CDR1 MNHEY, CDR2 SVGAGI. The CDR3 runs to 14 residues. The V and J ends lost 6 bases and 2 bases respectively, with 13 bases between them. The CDR3 loop is CASRPPGHNTEAFF. Written as DNA, the CDR3 is TGTGCCAGCAGACCGCCGGGACATAACACTGAAGCTTTCTTT.

The V gene is TRBV11-2, the J gene TRBJ1-1; no reliable D call. Germline V gene data show CDR1 as SGHAT and CDR2 as FQNNGV. The CDR3 sequence is 12 residues long. V lost 5 bases, J lost 3 bases, and 7 bases lay in between. For the CDR3, the DNA is TGTGCCAGCAGCGTAGCTGACACTGAAGCTTTCTTT. Translated, it gives CASSVADTEAFF.

V gene TRBV7-9 combines with J gene TRBJ1-4, with D maybe TRBD1 (5 bases). CDR1 and CDR2 (germline): SEHNR, FQNEAQ (reference sequence). This CDR3 has 14 residues. Trimming removed 5 bases at V and 0 bases at J, with 7 bases between. The CDR3 here is CASSLRATNEKLFF. The CDR3 DNA follows: TGTGCCAGCAGCCTCAGGGCAACTAATGAAAAACTGTTTTTT.

This chain links TRBV19 with TRBJ1-6; 7 nucleotides agree with TRBD1. CDR1 and CDR2 from the germline V gene are LNHDA and SQIVND (reference sequence). The ends lost 6 bases at V and 0 bases at J; junction bases unmatched: 11. CDR3 length: 18 residues. CDR3 bases: TGTGCCAGTAGATACCTGACAGGGCAGAGCTCCTATAATTCACCCCTCCACTTT. Amino acid sequence: CASRYLTGQSSYNSPLHF.

This clone was observed a handful of times. The chain joins TRBV6-5 to TRBJ1-3, with 7 bases aligning to TRBD1. Germline CDR1 is MNHEY and CDR2 is SVGAGI. The CDR3 contains 15 residues. With 5 bases clipped from V and 0 bases from J, the junction kept 4 bases outside the gene matches. The CDR3 DNA follows: TGTGCCAGCAGTCGGACAGGATACTCTGGAAACACCATATATTTT. Translating gives CASSRTGYSGNTIYF.

There are a few counts of this clone. V usage is TRBV6-5 and J usage is TRBJ2-7; the D gene is possibly TRBD2 (5 bases). Trimming removed 6 bases at V and 2 bases at J, with 17 bases between. In germline, CDR1 is MNHEY, CDR2 SVGAGI. The CDR3 sequence is 15 residues long. CDR3 nucleotides: TGTGCCAGCAGAACTATCGGACGGGAAACCTACGAGCAGTACTTC. This gives the protein CASRTIGRETYEQYF.

The V call is TRBV9, the J call TRBJ2-1; 8 bases are shared with TRBD2. The ends lost 1 base at V and 7 bases at J; junction bases unmatched: 7. Germline V lookup: CDR1 SGDLS, CDR2 YYNGEE. The CDR3 is made up of 15 amino acids. The CDR3 is CASSVSGRAWNEQFF. The CDR3, as DNA: TGTGCCAGCAGCGTATCCGGGAGGGCCTGGAATGAGCAGTTCTTC. The full variable domain, with the rest looked up from reference TRBV9 and TRBJ2-1, is DSGVTQTPKHLITATGQRVTLRCSPRSGDLSVYWYQQSLDQGLQFLIQYYNGEERAKGNILERFSAQQFPDLHSELNLSSLELGDSALYFCASSVSGRAWNEQFFGPGTRLTVL.

This clone appeared a few times. The chain recombines TRBV6-5 with TRBJ1-3, with D perhaps matching TRBD1 (6 bases). The germline CDR1 and CDR2 sequences are MNHEY and SVGAGI. This CDR3 is built from 16 residues. V gave up 4 bases and J gave up 2 bases, with 15 bases separating them. The CDR3 loop reads CASSLTGPFAGNTIYF. The DNA for the CDR3 is TGTGCCAGCAGTTTAACAGGGCCCTTCGCTGGAAACACCATATATTTT.

The V call is TRBV5-1, the J call TRBJ1-4; D might be TRBD1 (5 bases). V was trimmed by 4 bases and J by 4 bases, leaving 11 bases between them. Germline V gene lookup returns CDR1 SGHRS and CDR2 YFSETQ. The CDR3 runs 14 residues. In DNA form, the CDR3 reads TGCGCCAGCAGCGATCCGGGGGGTAATGAAAAACTGTTTTTT. It codes for CASSDPGGNEKLFF.